This T cell receptor beta chain was sequenced during a study of blood T cell repertoires in COVID-19. About the research overall: Samples of COVID-19 (acute and convalescent) were obtained from the United States, Italy and Spain. T cells, B-cell-depleted T cells, or PBMCs supplied cDNA or gDNA.

Profiling relied on immunoSEQ multiplex PCR, and the TCRdb table lists in-frame clones only, not all of them. The sample carries a few hundred thousand clones, roughly 90% recorded once. Trimming removed 5 bases from V and 4 bases from J, with 11 bases in between. The CDR3 loop spans 14 amino acids. CDR1 and CDR2 (germline): LNHDA, SQIVND (reference sequence). Assignment of participants to cohorts was predicated upon participant-reported clinical history. Within the 2 weeks before study entry, each person in the exposed group met a COVID-19 case. This clone was seen once. The V call is TRBV19, the J call TRBJ1-4; D not certain. Sequences were obtained from PBMCs or T cells enriched from blood (not recorded which). This receptor was taken from a woman aged 40 to 49 who had been exposed to COVID-19. The CDR3 nucleotides read TGTGCCAGTAGTGCCCGGAGGAATAATGAAAAACTGTTTTTT. Its translation is CASSARRNNEKLFF.